Listed below are T cell receptor beta chains from one sample, sequenced in a study of regulatory T cells in long-lasting Graves disease. TCRdb re-called the multiplex PCR reads through MiXCR, storing one row per CDR3 protein. The repertoire holds more than 450,000 distinct CDR3 sequences, around 16% seen once, with about 12% in the top ten. The same data also contributed to another study, on T cells in Graves' hyperthyroidism and ophthalmopathy.

Specimen: peripheral blood mononuclear cells (PBMCs), collected at new diagnosis, from a patient treated with antithyroid drugs. The receptors here all came from a man between 35 and 55 years old with Graves disease. CDR3s include the opening cysteine and the closing phenylalanine or tryptophan.

length	V	J	CDR3
11	TRBV28	TRBJ2-6	CASSPANVLTF
15	TRBV28	TRBJ1-1	CASITGGGLVTEAFF
12	TRBV12-3/TRBV12-4	TRBJ2-1	CASTRLGDEQFF
15	TRBV3-1	TRBJ2-1	CASSPEGRGSNEQFF
10	TRBV30	TRBJ1-1	CAWIDARAFF
14	TRBV28	TRBJ1-1	CASLNLPGNTEAFF
17	TRBV29-1	TRBJ2-2	CSATNPGQGVFTGELFF
17	TRBV5-8	TRBJ2-1	CASSFYFAGPLGNEQFF
13	TRBV11-2	TRBJ2-7	CASSLDREGEQYF
15	TRBV15	TRBJ2-3	CATSSSGRHADTQYF
14	TRBV12-3/TRBV12-4	TRBJ2-7	CASSFYGTTYEQYF
20	TRBV6-5	TRBJ2-1	CASSYSTRSAGRSSYNEQFF
15	TRBV3-1	TRBJ2-6	CASSQGGRGANVLTF
14	TRBV29-1	TRBJ1-5	CSVATGGGNQPQHF
15	TRBV2	TRBJ2-5	CASSARDRGVETQYF
17	TRBV20-1	TRBJ2-1	CSARVADPKASYNEQFF
14	TRBV28	TRBJ2-7	CASSSGGRVGEQYF
14	TRBV30	TRBJ2-7	CAWTKLAGYREQYF
16	TRBV11-2	TRBJ2-1	CASSTNPGGRGNEQFF
17	TRBV28	TRBJ2-1	CASSSSLTLAGGNEQFF
15	TRBV4-1	TRBJ1-2	CASSPNPGQSYGYTF
14	TRBV11-2	TRBJ2-7	CASSTRTGDYEQYF
16	TRBV19	TRBJ2-1	CASTTHGTSGYNEQFF
15	TRBV7-3	TRBJ2-2	CASSLGSGLGGELFF
16	TRBV5-1	TRBJ2-1	CASSSLAGSRYNEQFF
15	TRBV3-1	TRBJ2-7	CASSQDWGTSREQYF
16	TRBV6-2/TRBV6-3	TRBJ2-1	CASSSGLGSSYNEQFF
16	TRBV2	TRBJ2-3	CASARSGTGGTDTQYF
15	TRBV5-6	TRBJ2-7	CASSSLAVNSYEQYF
17	TRBV6-1	TRBJ1-5	CASGPLGAPISNQPQHF
15	TRBV7-9	TRBJ2-3	CASTEERVYTDTQYF
15	TRBV2	TRBJ2-7	CASSPSGASVYEQYF
13	TRBV11-2	TRBJ2-1	CASSLEGVGEQFF
17	TRBV5-4	TRBJ1-2	CASSLNSPVEVYYGYTF
15	TRBV10-3	TRBJ2-2	CAISPTGGDTGELFF
13	TRBV27	TRBJ2-5	CASWPGRQETQYF
16	TRBV4-1	TRBJ1-6	CASSQDFQQGSSPLHF
15	TRBV5-1	TRBJ2-2	CASSSLGANTGELFF
13	TRBV12-5	TRBJ1-1	CASGFGGLTEAFF
14	TRBV28	TRBJ1-6	CASWGSAYNSPLHF
14	TRBV12-3/TRBV12-4	TRBJ1-2	CASTHRGDNYGYTF
14	TRBV3-1	TRBJ2-7	CASSHLPNPHEQYF
13	TRBV29-1	TRBJ2-5	CSVEDYAQETQYF
18	TRBV19	TRBJ2-6	CASSTTRVRASGANVLTF
15	TRBV10-3	TRBJ2-3	CAISRGPGGTDTQYF
13	TRBV12-3/TRBV12-4	TRBJ1-1	CASSYGQNTEAFF
17	TRBV3-1	TRBJ1-5	CASSQDKLGVGNQPQHF
13	TRBV30	TRBJ1-1	CAWSSDRNTEAFF
13	TRBV7-9	TRBJ2-7	CASSFTDRGEQYF